Below, 12 T cell receptor beta chains from the same sample are listed, as sequenced in a study of CD8 T cells in Susac syndrome. RNA in amounts of roughly 0.45 to 1 ug was reverse transcribed with random hexamers. Via MiXCR, TCRdb re-called the immunoSEQ multiplex PCR reads, giving one row per CDR3 protein. Altogether approximately 170,000 distinct CDR3 sequences are present, about 92% being singletons, with the ten largest covering 0.065% to 0.085%. The sample taken for sequencing was CD4+ T cells from PBMCs. These receptors were taken from a human donor in good health.

The chain's CDR3 is CSAARGGGETQYF. In DNA form, the CDR3 reads TGCAGTGCTGCGCGGGGGGGCGGAGAGACCCAGTACTTC. The gene calls are TRBV20-1 and TRBJ2-5, with 9 bases matching TRBD2. Germline V gene data show CDR1 as DFQATT and CDR2 as SNEGSKA (reference sequence). CDR3 size: 13 residues. The ends lost 5 bases at V and 4 bases at J; junction bases unmatched: 5.

The chain has TRBV10-3 and TRBJ2-5; tentatively, D is TRBD2 (5 bases). V dropped 2 bases and J dropped 4 bases, with 11 bases sitting between them. Germline V gene data show CDR1 as ENHRY and CDR2 as SYGVKD. CDR3 length: 14 residues. This CDR3 is CAISEAGPRETQYF. The CDR3 DNA follows: TGTGCCATCAGTGAGGCGGGCCCCCGAGAGACCCAGTACTTC.

The genes are TRBV2 and TRBJ2-7; D possibly corresponds to TRBD1 (6 bases). Germline V lookup: CDR1 SNHLY, CDR2 FYNNEI. The CDR3 runs 13 residues. The V end lost 6 bases, the J end lost 12 bases, and 21 bases lay between the germline ends. CDR3 bases: TGTGCCAGCAGCCAGACAGGTTTACTACGAGCGTACTTC. Translated: CASSQTGLLRAYF.

This chain links TRBV28 with TRBJ2-1, with TRBD2 matching 16 bases. The V segment lost 4 bases and the J segment 9 bases; nucleotides outside the gene matches: 6. Germline assignment: CDR1 MDHEN and CDR2 SYDVKM. The CDR3 has 16 residues. CDR3 amino acids: CASSSPGLAGGLEQFF. CDR3 bases: TGTGCCAGCAGTTCCCCGGGACTAGCGGGAGGGCTTGAGCAGTTCTTC.

V usage is TRBV7-2 and J usage is TRBJ1-5; D remains ambiguous. Germline-derived CDR1 and CDR2 are SGHTA and FQGNSA. The CDR3 extends over 15 amino acids. Trimming cost V 5 bases and J 2 bases, with 13 bases left between them. The CDR3 bases are TGTGCCAGCAGCCCCCGGCAATTTGGCAATCAGCCCCAGCATTTT. It specifies CASSPRQFGNQPQHF.

This rearrangement joins TRBV24-1 to TRBJ1-2, with 8 positions matching TRBD1. V lost 2 bases, J lost 4 bases, and 2 bases stayed unmatched. The germline gives CDR1 KGHDR, CDR2 SFDVKD. This CDR3 has 14 residues. This CDR3 reads CATSDSRGLYGYTF. The CDR3 DNA sequence: TGTGCCACCAGTGATTCCAGGGGGCTCTATGGCTACACCTTC.

The chain combines TRBV28 with TRBJ2-7; 10 bases are a match to TRBD1. The ends lost 6 bases at V and 2 bases at J; junction bases unmatched: 7. The CDR3 covers 15 residues. Germline CDR1 and CDR2: MDHEN and SYDVKM. CDR3 DNA: TGTGCCAGCAGAGCGGGACAGGGGTTAACCTACGAGCAGTACTTC. Encoded protein: CASRAGQGLTYEQYF.

This sequence joins TRBV14 and TRBJ2-5; 9 nucleotides align to TRBD1. The V gene end was trimmed by 4 bases and the J gene end by 2 bases; junction bases not matched to a gene: 5. Germline V lookup: CDR1 SGHDN, CDR2 FVKESK. The CDR3 covers 15 residues. CDR3 nucleotide sequence: TGTGCCAGCAGCCGCGGACAGGGGCTTCAAGAGACCCAGTACTTC. Encoded protein: CASSRGQGLQETQYF. Full variable domain (outside the CDR3, taken from reference TRBV14 and TRBJ2-5): EAGVTQFPSHSVIEKGQTVTLRCDPISGHDNLYWYRRVMGKEIKFLLHFVKESKQDESGMPNNRFLAERTGGTYSTLKVQPAELEDSGVYFCASSRGQGLQETQYFGPGTRLLVL.

The chain couples TRBV7-9 to TRBJ2-7; TRBD1 is a possible D gene (6 bases). Germline assignment: CDR1 SEHNR and CDR2 FQNEAQ (reference sequence). The CDR3 totals 14 residues. The V gene lost 1 base and the J gene lost 3 bases, with 10 bases spanning the gap. The CDR3 DNA follows: TGTGCCAGCAGCTTAGATCTCAGGGGCTACGAGCAGTACTTC. This encodes CASSLDLRGYEQYF.

The chain is built from TRBV2 and TRBJ2-7, with 8 bases fitting TRBD1. The germline gives CDR1 SNHLY, CDR2 FYNNEI. V dropped 6 bases and J dropped 3; count of bases not matched to a gene: 1. The CDR3 sequence is 12 residues long. The CDR3 reads CASRGQVYEQYF. CDR3 nucleotides: TGTGCCAGCAGGGGACAGGTCTACGAGCAGTACTTC.

The V gene is TRBV12-3 or TRBV12-4, the J gene TRBJ2-7; the match to TRBD2 covers 14 bases. The V segment lost 4 bases and the J segment 4 bases; nucleotides outside the gene matches: 3. The CDR3 length is 15 residues. The CDR3 sequence is CASSSRTSGRYEQYF. CDR3 bases: TGTGCCAGCAGTTCAAGGACTAGCGGGAGGTACGAGCAGTACTTC.

Concerning this clonotype itself: The DNA is omitted, as the CDR3 cannot be located on it reliably, and the CDR3 follows TCRdb's listing. The V gene is TRBV7-9, the J gene TRBJ2-7. Including both end residues, the CDR3 is 16 amino acids long. Germline V CDR1 and CDR2: SEHNR, FQNEAQ (reference sequence). The CDR3 reads CASSLEVFGEAYEQYF.